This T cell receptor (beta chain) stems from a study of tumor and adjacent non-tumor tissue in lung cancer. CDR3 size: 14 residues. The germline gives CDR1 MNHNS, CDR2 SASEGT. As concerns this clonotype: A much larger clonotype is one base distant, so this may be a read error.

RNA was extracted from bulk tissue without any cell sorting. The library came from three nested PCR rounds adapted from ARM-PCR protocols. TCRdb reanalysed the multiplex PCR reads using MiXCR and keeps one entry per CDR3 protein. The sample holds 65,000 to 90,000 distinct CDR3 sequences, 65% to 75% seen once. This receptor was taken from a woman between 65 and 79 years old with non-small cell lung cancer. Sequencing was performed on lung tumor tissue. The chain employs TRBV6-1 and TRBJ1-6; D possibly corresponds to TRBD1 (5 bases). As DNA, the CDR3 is TGTGTCAGCAGTGCAGGGACGAGAGATTCACCCCTCCACTTT. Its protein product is CVSSAGTRDSPLHF.